This is a list of T cell receptor beta chains from one sample in a study of technical replicates of blood from a handful of donors. The assay was immunoSEQ multiplex PCR, and TCRdb's table has in-frame clones only and misses some. The table shows 75,000 to 85,000 clones, with 81% occurring only once. The sequencing sample was made of PBMCs. Receptors originate from a human donor in good health. Some clones in this sample may be carry-over from other donors' samples. Each CDR3 is given with its conserved first and last residue. The order of the fields is J gene, D gene, clone size, V gene, CDR3 DNA, CDR3 protein. D genes are given only for firm matches. Some rows have no size entry. The others give once, few or many, or a class for an expanded clone.

j_call: TRBJ1-4; d_call: .; clone_size: .; v_call: TRBV7-9; cdr3_nt: TGTGCCAGCAGCTGGGCCGGACAAGAAAAACTGTTTTTT; cdr3_aa: CASSWAGQEKLFF
j_call: TRBJ1-6; d_call: .; clone_size: .; v_call: TRBV14; cdr3_nt: TGTGCCAGCAGCCAAGAGTCCCGCGGTTCACCCCTCCACTTT; cdr3_aa: CASSQESRGSPLHF
j_call: TRBJ2-1; d_call: TRBD1; clone_size: .; v_call: TRBV18; cdr3_nt: TGTGCCAGCTCATCGGGACAGGGATCTTACAATGAGCAGTTCTTC; cdr3_aa: CASSSGQGSYNEQFF
j_call: TRBJ1-3; d_call: .; clone_size: .; v_call: TRBV30; cdr3_nt: TGTGCCTGGAGTGTACAACATACAGGGAGCGACACCATATATTTT; cdr3_aa: CAWSVQHTGSDTIYF
j_call: TRBJ2-4; d_call: TRBD1; clone_size: .; v_call: TRBV4-3; cdr3_nt: TGCGCCAGCAGCCAAGATCTCGAGGGACAGGGTGGCAAAAACATTCAGTACTTC; cdr3_aa: CASSQDLEGQGGKNIQYF
j_call: TRBJ1-3; d_call: .; clone_size: .; v_call: TRBV21-1; cdr3_nt: TGTGCCAGCACCCCCTCGGCCACAGACCGCTCTGGAAACACCATATATTTT; cdr3_aa: CASTPSATDRSGNTIYF
j_call: TRBJ2-7; d_call: TRBD1; clone_size: few; v_call: TRBV9; cdr3_nt: TGTGCCAGCAGCGACTCTCTTGACACGGGACAGGGAGTCCACGAGCAGTACTTC; cdr3_aa: CASSDSLDTGQGVHEQYF
j_call: TRBJ2-3; d_call: .; clone_size: .; v_call: TRBV7-3; cdr3_nt: TGTGCCAGCAGCTTACCGGGGACAGATACGCAGTATTTT; cdr3_aa: CASSLPGTDTQYF
j_call: TRBJ2-1; d_call: .; clone_size: .; v_call: TRBV5-4; cdr3_nt: TGTGCCAGCAGCGCAGGGGACCCTGGATGGGGTGAGCAGTTCTTC; cdr3_aa: CASSAGDPGWGEQFF
j_call: TRBJ2-7; d_call: .; clone_size: .; v_call: TRBV9; cdr3_nt: TGTGCCAGCAGCGTAGATCAGGGTTCCTACGAGCAGTACTTC; cdr3_aa: CASSVDQGSYEQYF
j_call: TRBJ1-5; d_call: TRBD1; clone_size: .; v_call: TRBV7-2; cdr3_nt: TGTGCCAGCAGCGGGACAGGCAATCAGCCCCAGCATTTT; cdr3_aa: CASSGTGNQPQHF
j_call: TRBJ2-2; d_call: .; clone_size: .; v_call: TRBV5-1; cdr3_nt: TGCGCCAGCAGCTTGGTATCGGGGAACACCGGGGAGCTGTTTTTT; cdr3_aa: CASSLVSGNTGELFF
j_call: TRBJ2-3; d_call: TRBD2; clone_size: .; v_call: TRBV2; cdr3_nt: TGTGCCAGCAGCTCACTAGCGGGGGGGCCCTCGGATACGCAGTATTTT; cdr3_aa: CASSSLAGGPSDTQYF
j_call: TRBJ2-6; d_call: .; clone_size: .; v_call: TRBV5-6; cdr3_nt: TGTGCCAGCAGCTCGAGGGTCTCTGGGGCCAACGTCCTGACTTTC; cdr3_aa: CASSSRVSGANVLTF
j_call: TRBJ1-3; d_call: .; clone_size: few; v_call: TRBV9; cdr3_nt: TGTGCCAGCAGCGAGCAGGCGGGGCGAAGCTCTGGAAACACCATATATTTT; cdr3_aa: CASSEQAGRSSGNTIYF
j_call: TRBJ2-7; d_call: TRBD2; clone_size: .; v_call: TRBV18; cdr3_nt: TGTGCCAGCTCACGGACTAGCATCTACGAGCAGTACTTC; cdr3_aa: CASSRTSIYEQYF
j_call: TRBJ1-5; d_call: TRBD1; clone_size: few; v_call: TRBV6-5; cdr3_nt: TGTGCCAGCAGTTTCCAACAGGGGGCTCAGCCCCAGCATTTT; cdr3_aa: CASSFQQGAQPQHF
j_call: TRBJ2-6; d_call: TRBD1; clone_size: .; v_call: TRBV18; cdr3_nt: TGTGCCAGCTCAAAGACGACAGGGGCGGCCAACGTCCTGACTTTC; cdr3_aa: CASSKTTGAANVLTF
j_call: TRBJ1-3; d_call: .; clone_size: .; v_call: TRBV5-1; cdr3_nt: TGCGCCAGCAGCTTCCAGGGGTCATACGGAAACACCATATATTTT; cdr3_aa: CASSFQGSYGNTIYF
j_call: TRBJ2-5; d_call: TRBD2; clone_size: .; v_call: TRBV7-2; cdr3_nt: TGTGCCAGCAGCTTAGCGCTCCGGGGGGGCGGGGAGACCCAGTACTTC; cdr3_aa: CASSLALRGGGETQYF
j_call: TRBJ1-5; d_call: TRBD1; clone_size: .; v_call: TRBV10-3; cdr3_nt: TGTGCCATCAGTGAGCCTGCGACAGGGGGTCCCCTCAAGGGTACTCAGCCCCAGCATTTT; cdr3_aa: CAISEPATGGPLKGTQPQHF
j_call: TRBJ2-2; d_call: .; clone_size: .; v_call: TRBV5-4; cdr3_nt: TGTGCCAGCAGGCAGGGATACACCGGGGAGCTGTTTTTT; cdr3_aa: CASRQGYTGELFF
j_call: TRBJ2-5; d_call: TRBD1; clone_size: .; v_call: TRBV7-9; cdr3_nt: TGTGCCAGCAGCTTAGGACAGGGAATAGCCCAGTACTTC; cdr3_aa: CASSLGQGIAQYF
j_call: TRBJ2-7; d_call: .; clone_size: few; v_call: TRBV6-1; cdr3_nt: TGTGCCAGCAGTGAACCAGGCTACGAGCAGTACTTC; cdr3_aa: CASSEPGYEQYF
j_call: TRBJ2-1; d_call: TRBD2; clone_size: .; v_call: TRBV30; cdr3_nt: TGTGCCTGGGTGACTAGCGGAACCTACAATGAGCAGTTCTTC; cdr3_aa: CAWVTSGTYNEQFF
j_call: TRBJ2-1; d_call: .; clone_size: .; v_call: TRBV19; cdr3_nt: TGTGCCAGTAGTATAGTGGCGGCTGGTGAGCAGTTCTTC; cdr3_aa: CASSIVAAGEQFF
j_call: TRBJ2-1; d_call: TRBD2; clone_size: .; v_call: TRBV5-1; cdr3_nt: TGCGCCAGCAGCTCCGTGGCTAGCGGGGGGGGTGAGCAGTTCTTC; cdr3_aa: CASSSVASGGGEQFF
j_call: TRBJ2-1; d_call: .; clone_size: .; v_call: TRBV6-6; cdr3_nt: TGTGCCAGCAGTTACTCTGAGTCCAATGAGCAGTTCTTC; cdr3_aa: CASSYSESNEQFF
j_call: TRBJ2-1; d_call: TRBD2; clone_size: .; v_call: TRBV11-1; cdr3_nt: TGTGCCAGCAGATTATCCTCCGCTAGCGGGAAGCATGAGCAGTTCTTC; cdr3_aa: CASRLSSASGKHEQFF
j_call: TRBJ2-1; d_call: .; clone_size: .; v_call: TRBV7-9; cdr3_nt: TGTGCCAGCAGCTTACCCCAGAGGAGGGAGCAGTTCTTC; cdr3_aa: CASSLPQRREQFF
j_call: TRBJ1-2; d_call: TRBD1; clone_size: .; v_call: TRBV30; cdr3_nt: TGTGCCTGGAGGCAAGGGGGGACAGTAGGCTATGGCTACACCTTC; cdr3_aa: CAWRQGGTVGYGYTF